One sample yielded the 26 T cell receptor beta chains listed below, sequenced in a study of tumor-infiltrating lymphocytes in primary liver carcinoma listed by TCRdb under 2017. RNA from unsorted whole blood was extracted with TRIzol reagent, and germline DNA was obtained with the DNeasy Blood & Tissue kit. The run used an Illumina HiSeq 2500. Starting from about 550 ng total RNA, TCRbeta-specific cDNA was produced by reverse transcription with a constant-region primer and ProtoScript II reverse transcriptase. The TCRbeta libraries were prepared through three rounds of nested multiplex PCR following a slightly modified ARM-PCR procedure. The first two PCR rounds used multiplex TRBV1-TRBV30 forward primers with a Cbeta reverse primer, each for approximately 9 cycles. TCRdb's own reprocessing of the public reads used fastp at Q25 and MiXCR and kept productive beta chains. CDR3 protein duplicates are merged, each entry listing the most common genes and DNA. Here the sample has 250,000 to 350,000 distinct CDR3 sequences; roughly three fifths occur a single time. Approximately 15% of the sample is held by the ten biggest clonotypes.

Sequencing was done on a sample of peripheral blood. The receptors come from a woman aged 30 to 39 with primary liver carcinoma and hepatitis B virus infection.

With respect to this clonotype: The junction and the germline gene differ at one end; a read error may be behind it. This chain joins TRBV4-3 and TRBJ2-7, with no clear D. The CDR3 spans 13 residues. Germline CDR1 reads LGHNA; CDR2 reads YSLEER. This CDR3 reads CASSREGSSELYF. The CDR3 region has the DNA TGCGCCAGCAGCCGAGAAGGTAGTTCCGAGCTGTACTTC.

This clonotype was seen only once. V gene TRBV11-2 combines with J gene TRBJ2-3, with 7 nucleotides matching TRBD1. Germline V gene sequence: CDR1 SGHAT, CDR2 FQNNGV. The CDR3 loop spans 14 amino acids. The ends lost 8 bases at V and 3 bases at J; junction bases unmatched: 8. This chain's CDR3 is CASGKKGQTDTQYF. CDR3 sequence (DNA): TGTGCCAGCGGCAAAAAGGGACAGACAGATACGCAGTATTTT. The variable domain in full, completed from reference TRBV11-2 and TRBJ2-3, reads EAGVAQSPRYKIIEKRQSVAFWCNPISGHATLYWYQQILGQGPKLLIQFQNNGVVDDSQLPKDRFSAERLKGVDSTLKIQPAKLEDSAVYLCASGKKGQTDTQYFGPGTRLTVL.

This clonotype was found many times. The genes are TRBV11-2 and TRBJ2-7; D unclear. The length of the CDR3 is 13 residues. Per the germline V gene, CDR1 is SGHAT and CDR2 is FQNNGV. V was shortened by 8 bases and J by 5 bases, with 16 bases between the two germline ends. CDR3 bases: TGTGCCAGCGCCGGAGTTGGCCTGCACGAGCAGTACTTC. Encoded protein: CASAGVGLHEQYF. The complete variable domain, with remaining parts taken from reference TRBV11-2 and TRBJ2-7, reads EAGVAQSPRYKIIEKRQSVAFWCNPISGHATLYWYQQILGQGPKLLIQFQNNGVVDDSQLPKDRFSAERLKGVDSTLKIQPAKLEDSAVYLCASAGVGLHEQYFGPGTRLTVT.

A note on this clonotype: Germline and junction disagree at one end, which may indicate a read error. The chain joins TRBV11-3 to TRBJ2-7; TRBD1 matches 7 bases. The CDR3 consists of 15 residues. The germline V gene encodes CDR1 SGHNT and CDR2 YENEEA. In nucleotides, the CDR3 is TGTGCCAGCAGCGCAGGGACAGAGAGCTCCTACGAACAGCACTTC. Its protein is CASSAGTESSYEQHF. The complete variable domain, with remaining parts taken from reference TRBV11-3 and TRBJ2-7, reads EAGVVQSPRYKIIEKKQPVAFWCNPISGHNTLYWYLQNLGQGPELLIRYENEEAVDDSQLPKDRFSAERLKGVDSTLKIQPAELGDSAVYLCASSAGTESSYEQHFGPGTRLTVT.

The CDR3 sequence is CASSSPGQSSWVLTF. For the CDR3, the DNA is TGTGCCAGCAGTTCGCCGGGACAGTCGTCTTGGGTCCTGACTTTC. The chain links TRBV28 to TRBJ2-6; 7 nucleotides line up with TRBD1. CDR3 size: 15 residues. Per germline, CDR1 MDHEN and CDR2 SYDVKM. V shed 4 bases, J shed 13 bases, and the junction held 13 bases outside the gene matches.

There are a few counts of this clonotype. CDR3 sequence (DNA): TGTGCCTGGAGAATCGACAGGAACACTGAAGCTTTCTTT. Amino acids: CAWRIDRNTEAFF. This rearrangement joins TRBV30 to TRBJ1-1; perhaps TRBD1 as D (5 bases). Germline V gene sequence: CDR1 GTSNPN, CDR2 SVGIG (reference sequence). CDR3 length: 13 amino acids. V dropped 3 bases and J dropped 1 base, with 9 bases sitting between them.

This sequence joins TRBV6-5 and TRBJ2-1, with TRBD2 identical over 7 bases. The CDR3 is made up of 14 amino acids. CDR1 is MNHEY and CDR2 is SVGAGI in the germline V gene. V dropped 9 bases and J dropped 2; count of bases not matched to a gene: 7. The CDR3 nucleotides are TGTGCCAGTGCCAGGGAGGGGCCCTACAATGAGCAGTTCTTC. It codes for CASAREGPYNEQFF.

The chain recombines TRBV6-5 with TRBJ1-1, with TRBD1 matching 9 bases. This CDR3 is 16 amino acids long. The junction had 10 bases not matched to a gene; V was cut back by 7 bases and J by 1 base. Germline CDR1 MNHEY, CDR2 SVGAGI. CDR3 sequence reads: CASTPDRGYGNTEAFF. In DNA form, the CDR3 reads TGTGCCAGCACCCCTGACAGGGGGTACGGGAACACTGAAGCTTTCTTT.

This clonotype occurred once. This may be a read error, as it is one base from a much larger clone. The V and J genes are TRBV12-3 or TRBV12-4 and TRBJ2-1; D unclear. The CDR3 totals 15 residues. V dropped 3 bases and J dropped 5 bases, with 14 bases sitting between them. The DNA for the CDR3 is TGTGCCAGCAGTTTTCCAGTTAGGAGAGACAATGAGCAGTTCTTC. Amino acid sequence: CASSFPVRRDNEQFF.

A few counts support this clonotype. The rearrangement uses TRBV6-1 and TRBJ2-3; D is unclear. Germline CDR1 MNHNS, CDR2 SASEGT. The ends were cut back, 7 bases at V and 0 bases at J, with 11 bases in the middle. This CDR3 spans 14 amino acids. CDR3 amino acids: CASKKGGSTDTQYF. The DNA of the CDR3 is TGTGCCAGCAAAAAAGGCGGAAGCACAGATACGCAGTATTTT.

There are many counts of this clonotype. The V and J genes are TRBV13 and TRBJ2-4; TRBD1 might be the D (6 bases). Per germline, CDR1 PRHDT and CDR2 FYEKMQ (reference sequence). V was shortened by 5 bases and J by 7 bases, with 18 bases between the two germline ends. The CDR3 covers 15 residues. The CDR3 nucleotides read TGTGCCAGCAGCGGTAAACAGGGACAACAGAACATTCAGTACTTC. Translating gives CASSGKQGQQNIQYF.

This chain connects TRBV12-3 or TRBV12-4 to TRBJ2-1, with D possibly called TRBD1 or TRBD2 (6 bases each). The CDR3 covers 14 residues. V was cut by 3 bases and J by 4 bases, with 10 bases left in between. The DNA for the CDR3 is TGTGCCAGCAGTTTGCGGGACATTTACAATGAGCAGTTCTTC. Translated: CASSLRDIYNEQFF.

Points on this clonotype: With a much larger clone just one base away, this may be a read error. V and J are TRBV6-5 and TRBJ1-6; no firm D call. Germline CDR1 and CDR2: MNHEY and SVGAGI. The CDR3 contains 15 residues. The germline V and J ends were trimmed by 5 bases and 7 bases, with 15 bases remaining between them. This CDR3 reads CASSHGTRMNSPLHF. Here the CDR3 DNA reads TGTGCCAGCAGTCACGGAACCAGAATGAATTCACCCCTCCACTTT.

This clonotype was observed at least ten times. The V gene is TRBV4-2, the J gene TRBJ2-6; D remains unclear. V dropped 4 bases and J dropped 2 bases, with 9 bases sitting between them. The CDR3 runs to 15 residues. The germline CDR1 and CDR2 sequences are LGHNA and YNFKEQ. The chain's CDR3 is CASSPGLAGANVLTF. The CDR3 region has the DNA TGTGCCAGCAGCCCGGGCCTAGCTGGGGCCAACGTCCTGACTTTC.

The sample holds a few counts of this clonotype. The chain uses TRBV28 and TRBJ1-1; D gene uncertain. CDR1 and CDR2 from the germline V gene are MDHEN and SYDVKM. CDR3 length: 14 amino acids. Trimming removed 6 bases at V and 5 bases at J, with 16 bases between. The CDR3 here is CASSQYAEGTEAFF. CDR3 nucleotide sequence: TGTGCCAGCAGCCAGTATGCAGAAGGGACTGAAGCTTTCTTT.

To note about this clonotype: A read error may explain this, as a much larger clone is one base away. This rearrangement joins TRBV12-3 or TRBV12-4 to TRBJ2-7; maybe TRBD1 (6 bases). V was clipped by 6 bases and J by 5 bases, with 23 bases between them. The CDR3 is 16 residues long. CDR3 in DNA: TGTGCCAGCAGCACCGGGACAAAGAGGCCGTCGAACGAGCAGTACTTC. Protein product: CASSTGTKRPSNEQYF.

The V and J genes are TRBV25-1 and TRBJ1-1; D gene uncertain. The CDR3 length is 12 residues. V was cut by 10 bases and J by 3 bases, with 12 bases left in between. Germline V gene data show CDR1 as MGHDK and CDR2 as SYGVNS. Written as DNA, the CDR3 is TGTGCCACCGGGGTGGCGGACACTGAAGCTTTCTTT. This codes for CATGVADTEAFF.

For this clonotype: This may be a read error: a much more frequent sequence differs by one nucleotide. The V and J genes are TRBV12-3 or TRBV12-4 and TRBJ1-3; possibly TRBD1 for D (5 bases). There are 16 residues in the CDR3. CDR3 sequence (DNA): TGTGCCAGCAGCCAAGCAACCGCGGGGCATGGAAGCACCATATATTTT. Translating it yields CASSQATAGHGSTIYF.

This clonotype has ten or more counts. The chain is built from TRBV6-1 and TRBJ2-7; D may match TRBD1 or TRBD2 (5 bases each). Trimming stripped 6 bases from V and 8 bases from J, with 14 bases between. Germline V lookup: CDR1 MNHNS, CDR2 SASEGT. CDR3 length: 12 residues. DNA of the CDR3: TGTGCCAGCAGCATAGACTGGGGGAAGCAGTACTTC. It is translated as CASSIDWGKQYF.

This clonotype was counted only a few times. This chain uses TRBV5-5 with TRBJ2-2; 7 nucleotides agree with TRBD2. This CDR3 has 16 residues. Losses at the gene ends were 2 bases for V and 2 bases for J; bases not matched to a gene: 6. Germline lookup yields CDR1 SGHKS and CDR2 YYEKEE (reference sequence). This CDR3 reads CASSLAGTTNTGELFF. The CDR3 DNA is TGTGCCAGCAGCTTAGCCGGGACTACTAACACCGGGGAGCTGTTTTTT. The variable domain in full, completed from reference TRBV5-5 and TRBJ2-2, reads DAGVTQSPTHLIKTRGQQVTLRCSPISGHKSVSWYQQVLGQGPQFIFQYYEKEERGRGNFPDRFSARQFPNYSSELNVNALLLGDSALYLCASSLAGTTNTGELFFGEGSRLTVL.

V is TRBV12-3 or TRBV12-4 and J is TRBJ2-3, with 7 bases that match TRBD1. V lost 6 bases and J lost 3; bases outside the gene matches: 6. This CDR3 region has 14 residues. The CDR3 nucleotides read TGTGCCAGCAGCCCACAGGGGTGGACAGATACGCAGTATTTT. This translates into CASSPQGWTDTQYF.

Details on this clonotype: One end of the junction varies from germline; a read error may be responsible. J is TRBJ2-2 and V is TRBV12-3 or TRBV12-4; TRBD2 aligns across 14 bases. This CDR3 spans 17 amino acids. The CDR3 protein is CASSPRGLAGVGGELSF. As DNA, the CDR3 is TGTGCCAGCAGTCCGAGGGGACTAGCGGGAGTCGGCGGGGAGCTGTCTTTT.

Worth noting for this clonotype: A read error may explain this, as a much larger clone is one base away. This chain joins TRBV29-1 and TRBJ2-4; D could derive from TRBD1 or TRBD2 (6 bases each). The CDR3 extends over 15 amino acids. The germline gives CDR1 SQVTM, CDR2 ANQGSEA. DNA for the CDR3: TGCAGCAGGAGGGATGGGGCAGGCCGAGGGGACATTCAGAACTTC. Translated, it gives CSRRDGAGRGDIQNF.

About this clonotype itself: The CDR3 end shows no conserved phenylalanine or tryptophan, and so a read error is likely. The chain joins TRBV6-5 to TRBJ2-7; D might be TRBD2 (6 bases). V lost 2 bases and J lost 7, with 15 bases in between. CDR1 MNHEY and CDR2 SVGAGI come from the germline V gene. This CDR3 spans 14 amino acids. CDR3 amino acids: CASSYGDFSREQYY. The CDR3, as DNA: TGTGCCAGCAGTTACGGGGACTTTAGTCGTGAGCAGTACTAC.

V gene TRBV24-1 combines with J gene TRBJ1-2; the D gene is possibly TRBD1 (6 bases). The germline V gene encodes CDR1 KGHDR and CDR2 SFDVKD. With 9 bases removed from V and 2 bases from J, the gap between germline ends came to 15 bases. The CDR3 extends over 14 amino acids. The CDR3 DNA is TGTGCCACCCGCCCGGGGGGGGCAAACTATGGCTACACCTTC. Amino acids: CATRPGGANYGYTF.

As regards this clonotype: A single base separates this from a much larger clone, so it may be a read error. The V gene is TRBV29-1, the J gene TRBJ2-5; TRBD1 might be the D (5 bases). Germline V gene lookup returns CDR1 SQVTM and CDR2 ANQGSEA. This CDR3 has 11 amino acids. Trimming removed 7 bases at V and 1 base at J, with 7 bases between. CDR3 sequence: CSGGLQETQYF. CDR3 DNA sequence: TGCAGCGGGGGCCTCCAAGAGACCCAGTACTTC.